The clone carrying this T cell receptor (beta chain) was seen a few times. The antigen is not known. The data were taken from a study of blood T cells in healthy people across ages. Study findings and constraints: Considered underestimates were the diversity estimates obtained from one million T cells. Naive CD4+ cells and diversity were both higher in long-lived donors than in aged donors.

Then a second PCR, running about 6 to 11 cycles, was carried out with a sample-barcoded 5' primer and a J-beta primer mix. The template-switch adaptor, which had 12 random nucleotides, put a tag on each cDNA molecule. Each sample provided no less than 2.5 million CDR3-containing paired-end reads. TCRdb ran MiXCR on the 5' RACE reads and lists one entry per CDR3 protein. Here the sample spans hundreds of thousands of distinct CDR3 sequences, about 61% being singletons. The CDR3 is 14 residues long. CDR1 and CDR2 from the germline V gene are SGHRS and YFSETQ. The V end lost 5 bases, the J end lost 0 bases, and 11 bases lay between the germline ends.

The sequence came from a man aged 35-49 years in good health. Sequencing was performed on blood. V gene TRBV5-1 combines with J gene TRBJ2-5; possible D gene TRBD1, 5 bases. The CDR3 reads CASSARVNQETQYF. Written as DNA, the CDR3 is TGCGCCAGCAGTGCCAGGGTTAACCAAGAGACCCAGTACTTC.